These 27 T cell receptor beta chains originate from one sample sequenced in a study of T cells in Graves' hyperthyroidism and ophthalmopathy. Regions amplified from RNA transcripts were the TCR beta CDR3 regions. When the TCR CDR3 underwent first-round RT-PCR, the HTBI primer set was used. TCRdb processed the multiplex PCR reads anew with MiXCR; each CDR3 protein has one entry. Here the sample spans 300,000 to 450,000 distinct CDR3 sequences, roughly 18% being singletons. The specimen was blood. The receptors derive from a middle-aged woman with Graves' ophthalmopathy.

There are a few counts of this clonotype. The chain has TRBV6-1 and TRBJ1-5, with D unresolved. The V end was cut by 1 base, the J end by 6 bases, with 7 bases between. The CDR3 runs to 13 residues. Germline V lookup: CDR1 MNHNS, CDR2 SASEGT. The CDR3 region has the DNA TGTGCCAGCAGTGAAGGACCCCGTCAGCCCCAGCATTTT. Translation: CASSEGPRQPQHF.

This clonotype has a count of ten or more. V usage is TRBV2 and J usage is TRBJ1-1; D gene unclear. The germline CDR1 and CDR2 sequences are SNHLY and FYNNEI. The V end was cut by 7 bases, the J end by 5 bases, with 17 bases between. The CDR3 loop spans 14 amino acids. CDR3 loop: CASNTGYRMTEAFF. The CDR3 DNA reads as TGTGCCAGCAATACGGGCTATAGGATGACTGAAGCTTTCTTT.

This clonotype was seen ten or more times. The genes are TRBV7-8 and TRBJ2-5, with 14 bases lining up with TRBD2. Per the germline V gene, CDR1 is SGHVS and CDR2 is FQNEAQ. V was pared by 2 bases and J by 5 bases, with 7 bases of the junction left unmatched. This CDR3 spans 17 amino acids. The CDR3 bases are TGTGCCAGCAGCTTACCGGGACTAGCGGGAGTATGGGAGACCCAGTACTTC. Encoded protein: CASSLPGLAGVWETQYF.

V and J are TRBV30 and TRBJ2-5; weak D call: TRBD2 (6 bases). Germline values: CDR1 GTSNPN, CDR2 SVGIG (reference sequence). There are 15 residues in the CDR3. V was shortened by 4 bases and J by 4 bases, with 19 bases between the two germline ends. The DNA of the CDR3 is TGTGCCTGGACCCCGAAGAATAGCGGAATAGAGACCCAGTACTTC. Its translation is CAWTPKNSGIETQYF.

This clonotype has at least ten counts. V and J are TRBV6-1 and TRBJ2-7; no definite D call. The V gene lost 6 bases and the J gene lost 6 bases, with 21 bases spanning the gap. Germline V gene sequence: CDR1 MNHNS, CDR2 SASEGT. The CDR3 is 15 amino acids. The DNA of the CDR3 is TGTGCCAGCAGGGAGAGCGAGAGCCGGTCGGGCGAGCAGTACTTC. Amino acid sequence: CASRESESRSGEQYF.

This clonotype was seen a few times. The chain couples TRBV7-8 to TRBJ2-7; 9 bases are a match to TRBD2. The CDR3 length is 14 residues. CDR1 and CDR2 from the germline V gene are SGHVS and FQNEAQ. Losses at the gene ends were 8 bases for V and 0 bases for J; bases not matched to a gene: 5. The CDR3 bases are TGTGCCAGCGGTTCTAGCGGGAACTCCTACGAGCAGTACTTC. Translated: CASGSSGNSYEQYF. The full variable domain, completed using reference TRBV7-8 and TRBJ2-7, is GAGVSQSPRYKVAKRGQDVALRCDPISGHVSLFWYQQALGQGPEFLTYFQNEAQLDKSGLPSDRFFAERPEGSVSTLKIQRTQQEDSAVYLCASGSSGNSYEQYFGPGTRLTVT.

There are many counts of this clonotype. This sequence joins TRBV28 and TRBJ1-5, with TRBD1 identical over 8 bases. The ends lost 9 bases at V and 6 bases at J; junction bases unmatched: 10. The CDR3 spans 14 residues. The germline V gene encodes CDR1 MDHEN and CDR2 SYDVKM. Here the CDR3 DNA reads TGTGCCAGTGGTACCGACAGGGGCCGTCAGCCCCAGCATTTT. Its protein is CASGTDRGRQPQHF. Supplemented by reference TRBV28 and TRBJ1-5, the full variable domain reads DVKVTQSSRYLVKRTGEKVFLECVQDMDHENMFWYRQDPGLGLRLIYFSYDVKMKEKGDIPEGYSVSREKKERFSLILESASTNQTSMYLCASGTDRGRQPQHFGDGTRLSIL.

This clonotype was detected ten times or more. V usage is TRBV29-1 and J usage is TRBJ2-2, with a possible D match to TRBD2 (6 bases). Germline CDR1 reads SQVTM; CDR2 reads ANQGSEA. The CDR3 has 13 residues. V was pared by 5 bases and J by 8 bases, with 15 bases between. The CDR3 coding sequence is TGCAGCGTTCTACCGGGAGTGCCTGGGGAGCTGTTTTTT. Translated, it gives CSVLPGVPGELFF.

This clonotype was seen ten or more times. The chain combines TRBV28 with TRBJ2-7; no firm D call. V was cut by 5 bases and J by 2 bases, with 13 bases left in between. Germline assignment: CDR1 MDHEN and CDR2 SYDVKM. CDR3 length: 14 amino acids. The CDR3 region has the DNA TGTGCCAGCAGTCCCCTGTTAACCCCCTACGAGCAGTACTTC. It translates to CASSPLLTPYEQYF.

This clonotype was observed at least ten times. The chain combines TRBV5-1 with TRBJ2-1; 7 bases match TRBD1. CDR3 size: 15 residues. The trim removed 2 bases at V and 5 bases at J, leaving 7 bases unmatched. Looked up from germline, CDR1 is SGHRS and CDR2 is YFSETQ. The CDR3 bases are TGCGCCAGCAGCTTTTCGGGGACAGAGAACAATGAGCAGTTCTTC. This codes for CASSFSGTENNEQFF.

This clonotype was found many times. The V call is TRBV2, the J call TRBJ2-7, with a weak D call TRBD2 (5 bases). Germline CDR1 SNHLY, CDR2 FYNNEI. Deletions cut 8 bases from V and 1 base from J, with 12 bases between. The CDR3 contains 13 residues. Here the CDR3 reads CASVSGKSYEQYF. The CDR3, as DNA: TGTGCCAGCGTATCCGGGAAATCCTACGAGCAGTACTTC.

This clonotype showed up many times. The CDR3 is CASSRDRGIHEQYF. The CDR3 DNA follows: TGTGCCAGCAGCCGGGACAGGGGAATCCACGAGCAGTACTTC. The chain uses TRBV11-2 and TRBJ2-7; 10 bases match TRBD1. This CDR3 has 14 residues. Germline V gene sequence: CDR1 SGHAT, CDR2 FQNNGV. Unmatched junction bases numbered 6, after V lost 5 bases and J lost 5 bases.

This clonotype has only a few counts. This sequence joins TRBV18 and TRBJ2-7; 8 positions agree with TRBD1. After removal of 1 base from V and 1 base from J, the junction contained 6 bases not matched to a gene. The length of the CDR3 is 16 residues. Germline CDR1 and CDR2: KGHSH and LQKENI. The DNA for the CDR3 is TGTGCCAGCTCACCACAAGGGACAGGAAGATCCTACGAGCAGTACTTC. Residues: CASSPQGTGRSYEQYF.

In its sample, this clonotype was seen many times. The chain carries TRBV4-2 and TRBJ2-4; 9 bases are a match to TRBD2. The CDR3 is 17 amino acids. The germline CDR1 and CDR2 sequences are LGHNA and YNFKEQ. The J segment lost 2 bases and the V segment lost 5 bases, leaving 10 bases of the junction unmatched. The CDR3 sequence: CASSKYSGSGSKNIQYF. The CDR3 DNA follows: TGTGCCAGCAGCAAATATAGCGGGAGCGGATCCAAAAACATTCAGTACTTC.

About this clonotype: This may be a read error: a much more frequent sequence differs by one nucleotide. Since the CDR3 does not end with the conserved phenylalanine or tryptophan, this likely comes from a read error. V gene TRBV6-2 or TRBV6-3 combines with J gene TRBJ2-2; D remains ambiguous. The CDR3 consists of 13 residues. The germline gives CDR1 MNHEY, CDR2 SVGEGT. V lost 2 bases to trimming and J lost 5 bases, with 6 bases between them. CDR3 in amino acids: CASSYTKTGELFI. CDR3 coding DNA: TGTGCCAGCAGTTACACAAAAACCGGGGAGCTGTTTATT.

In its sample, this clonotype was seen many times. The chain recombines TRBV30 with TRBJ2-7, with 9 bases fitting TRBD2. V was clipped by 3 bases and J by 2 bases; unmatched bases: 11. CDR3 length: 16 amino acids. CDR1 is GTSNPN, CDR2 SVGIG, per germline (reference sequence). The CDR3 spells CAWSRVAGVVPYEQYF. The DNA for the CDR3 is TGTGCCTGGAGCCGGGTAGCGGGAGTGGTCCCCTACGAGCAGTACTTC.

This clonotype was counted many times. The V and J genes are TRBV5-6 and TRBJ2-7; 7 bases map to TRBD1. V shed 0 bases, J shed 2 bases, and the junction held 2 bases outside the gene matches. CDR1 is SGHDT, CDR2 YYEEEE, per germline. This CDR3 is built from 14 residues. CDR3 DNA: TGTGCCAGCAGCTTGGAACAGGGGACCTACGAGCAGTACTTC. Amino acid sequence: CASSLEQGTYEQYF.

The rearrangement links TRBV6-4 to TRBJ1-1; 7 bases line up with TRBD1. The ends lost 9 bases at V and 4 bases at J; junction bases unmatched: 14. The CDR3 length is 15 residues. Germline CDR1 is MRHNA and CDR2 is SNTAGT. The CDR3 region is CAREKQRQGGTEAFF. For the CDR3, the DNA is TGTGCCAGGGAGAAGCAGAGACAGGGTGGCACTGAAGCTTTCTTT.

The sample holds many counts of this clonotype. The gene calls are TRBV2 and TRBJ1-6, with 7 bases aligning to TRBD1. The CDR3 runs to 12 residues. The germline gives CDR1 SNHLY, CDR2 FYNNEI. Trimming took 7 bases from V and 9 from J; bases not matched to a gene: 3. This chain's CDR3 is CASMQGGSPLHF. DNA for the CDR3: TGTGCCAGCATGCAGGGGGGTTCACCCCTCCACTTT.

This clonotype has at least ten counts. This chain joins TRBV19 and TRBJ1-5, with no clear D. This CDR3 is built from 15 residues. V shed 4 bases and J shed 6 bases, with 16 bases lying between them. The germline CDR1 and CDR2 sequences are LNHDA and SQIVND (reference sequence). The CDR3 DNA is TGTGCCAGTAGTAGCCGGACGAGAGACTTTCAGCCCCAGCATTTT. Protein product: CASSSRTRDFQPQHF.

The chain uses TRBV18 and TRBJ1-1; D perhaps matches TRBD1 (5 bases). The germline V and J ends were trimmed by 2 bases and 6 bases, with 16 bases remaining between them. The CDR3 runs 15 residues. Germline V CDR1 and CDR2: KGHSH, LQKENI. In DNA form, the CDR3 reads TGTGCCAGCTCACCATCGTCAGGGTCATTATCTGAAGCTTTCTTT. It specifies CASSPSSGSLSEAFF.

V usage is TRBV5-8 and J usage is TRBJ1-1, with TRBD1 matching over 7 bases. Per germline, CDR1 SGHTS and CDR2 YDEGEE. The CDR3 has 15 amino acids. V was pared by 4 bases and J by 0 bases, with 6 bases of the junction left unmatched. CDR3 in amino acids: CASSLDDRVNTEAFF. As DNA, the CDR3 is TGTGCCAGCAGCCTAGATGACAGGGTGAACACTGAAGCTTTCTTT.

This clonotype was seen ten or more times. The chain joins TRBV19 to TRBJ1-1; D unresolved. Trimming stripped 10 bases from V and 1 base from J, with 13 bases between. Germline CDR1 reads LNHDA; CDR2 reads SQIVND (reference sequence). This CDR3 has 13 residues. CDR3 bases: TGTGCCACCGGCAGGTTCACGAACACTGAAGCTTTCTTT. Translating it yields CATGRFTNTEAFF.

This clonotype showed up many times. The chain couples TRBV12-3 or TRBV12-4 to TRBJ2-2; D is perhaps TRBD2 (5 bases). V dropped 5 bases and J dropped 4 bases, with 17 bases sitting between them. This CDR3 is 16 amino acids long. The CDR3, as DNA: TGTGCCAGCAGTCCTAATCTTGAGGGCCCCACCGGGGAGCTGTTTTTT. Protein sequence: CASSPNLEGPTGELFF.

This clonotype was detected many times. The genes are TRBV28 and TRBJ2-7, with 9 bases fitting TRBD2. The CDR3 loop spans 14 amino acids. Trimming took 9 bases from V and 4 from J; bases not matched to a gene: 10. CDR1 is MDHEN and CDR2 is SYDVKM in the germline V gene. CDR3 protein: CASCAGGPRYEQYF. As DNA, the CDR3 is TGTGCCAGTTGCGCGGGAGGGCCGCGGTACGAGCAGTACTTC. Full variable domain (remainder filled in from reference TRBV28 and TRBJ2-7): DVKVTQSSRYLVKRTGEKVFLECVQDMDHENMFWYRQDPGLGLRLIYFSYDVKMKEKGDIPEGYSVSREKKERFSLILESASTNQTSMYLCASCAGGPRYEQYFGPGTRLTVT.

There are a few counts of this clonotype. The chain uses TRBV27 and TRBJ2-5; 7 nucleotides align to TRBD2. The CDR3 totals 13 residues. V shed 5 bases, J shed 5 bases, and the junction held 5 bases outside the gene matches. Germline CDR1 MNHEY, CDR2 SMNVEV (reference sequence). The DNA of the CDR3 is TGTGCCAGCAGTGGTGACGGGGGGGAGACCCAGTACTTC. Translated, it gives CASSGDGGETQYF.

This clonotype was seen ten or more times. The junction differs from germline at one of its ends, possibly a read error. This sequence joins TRBV19 and TRBJ2-2, with TRBD2 matching over 9 bases. This CDR3 spans 15 amino acids. The germline gives CDR1 LNHDA, CDR2 SQIVND (reference sequence). The CDR3 coding sequence is TGTGCCAGCAGTAGCGGGAGTTTGTTCACCGGGGAGCTGTTTTTT. Residues: CASSSGSLFTGELFF.